This passage covers 30 T cell receptor beta chains from one sample sequenced in a study of T cells after yellow fever vaccination. Each CDR3 protein gets one entry after TCRdb re-called the 5' RACE reads with MiXCR. The sample holds some 420,000 distinct CDR3 sequences; 18% are singletons and the top ten take roughly 19%. Material: PBMCs, obtained before the yellow fever booster vaccination. The receptors were sampled from a man between 18 and 29 years old who received the YFV17D yellow fever vaccine.

The rearrangement joins TRBV4-3 to TRBJ1-2; the D is unclear. Germline loops: CDR1 LGHNA, CDR2 YSLEER. The CDR3 is 14 amino acids. The V gene lost 1 base and the J gene lost 8 bases, with 14 bases spanning the gap. The CDR3: CASSQGRETGGYTF. The CDR3 DNA reads as TGCGCCAGCAGCCAAGGTCGGGAGACGGGAGGCTACACCTTC.

This clonotype has only a few counts. This chain joins TRBV21-1 and TRBJ1-1. TRBV21-1 is noted as a pseudogene. There are 14 residues in the CDR3. CDR3 DNA: TGTGCCAGCAGCCCTCCCCAGTGGAACACTGAAGCTTTCTTT. It codes for CASSPPQWNTEAFF.

CDR3: CSGAGPFVVGSYTF. The CDR3 DNA reads TGCAGTGGGGCAGGGCCCTTCGTAGTAGGAAGCTACACCTTC. The chain combines TRBV20-1 with TRBJ1-2, with D possibly matching TRBD1 (5 bases). The CDR3 consists of 14 residues. The V and J ends lost 7 bases and 9 bases respectively, with 24 bases between them. Germline V gene data show CDR1 as DFQATT and CDR2 as SNEGSKA (reference sequence).

The CDR3 loop is CSASGVESPMGYTF. The DNA for the CDR3 is TGCAGTGCTAGTGGAGTGGAATCTCCTATGGGCTACACCTTC. The chain carries TRBV20-1 and TRBJ1-2; D gene uncertain. V shed 3 bases and J shed 8 bases, with 19 bases lying between them. CDR1 is DFQATT, CDR2 SNEGSKA, per germline (reference sequence). The CDR3 has 14 residues.

This clonotype was counted between two and nine times. V and J are TRBV21-1 and TRBJ2-3; the D call of TRBD2 is as the table states it, not checked on the DNA. TRBV21-1 is listed as a pseudogene. This CDR3 has 15 amino acids. CDR3 region: CASTTTGLRTDTQYF. The CDR3 nucleotides read TGTGCCAGCACCACCACGGGACTTCGCACAGATACGCAGTATTTT.

This clonotype was picked up a small number of times. This chain connects TRBV7-2 to TRBJ2-1; tentatively, D is TRBD2 (5 bases). Trimming took off 5 bases at V and 7 bases at J, with 12 bases between the two ends. Per germline, CDR1 SGHTA and CDR2 FQGNSA. The CDR3 covers 13 residues. This CDR3 is CASSPHWENEQFF. The CDR3 region has the DNA TGTGCCAGCAGCCCGCACTGGGAGAATGAGCAGTTCTTC.

In its sample, this clonotype was seen many times. V usage is TRBV12-3 or TRBV12-4 and J usage is TRBJ2-2; D is tentatively TRBD1 or TRBD2 (5 bases each). The CDR3 loop spans 14 amino acids. Trimming pared 6 bases from V and 2 bases from J, leaving 10 bases between. Written as DNA, the CDR3 is TGTGCCAGCAGCCACGGGGCCAACACCGGGGAGCTGTTTTTT. This gives the protein CASSHGANTGELFF.

This sequence joins TRBV28 and TRBJ2-1; unclear D gene. The CDR3 totals 17 residues. Per germline, CDR1 MDHEN and CDR2 SYDVKM. Trimming removed 6 bases from V and 0 bases from J, with 18 bases in between. DNA of the CDR3: TGTGCCAGCAGCCCCCTAGGGTCCGTGAGCTCCTACAATGAGCAGTTCTTC. This gives the protein CASSPLGSVSSYNEQFF. Using reference TRBV28 and TRBJ2-1 for the parts outside the CDR3, the full variable domain is DVKVTQSSRYLVKRTGEKVFLECVQDMDHENMFWYRQDPGLGLRLIYFSYDVKMKEKGDIPEGYSVSREKKERFSLILESASTNQTSMYLCASSPLGSVSSYNEQFFGPGTRLTVL.

This clonotype was observed a few times. The gene calls are TRBV20-1 and TRBJ2-1; 9 nucleotides agree with TRBD2. CDR3 length equals 18 residues. Trimming removed 4 bases from V and 0 bases from J; junction bases left unmatched: 13. CDR1 is DFQATT, CDR2 SNEGSKA, per germline (reference sequence). CDR3 sequence: CSAIEIAGVTSSYNEQFF. In DNA form, the CDR3 reads TGCAGTGCTATCGAGATAGCGGGGGTTACGAGCTCCTACAATGAGCAGTTCTTC.

The CDR3 DNA is TGTGCCACCCCAGGACAGGGAGCGAACACCGGGGAGCTGTTTTTT. The encoded protein is CATPGQGANTGELFF. The chain combines TRBV28 with TRBJ2-2; TRBD1 agrees at 8 bases. The CDR3 has 15 amino acids. From germline, CDR1 is MDHEN and CDR2 SYDVKM. After removal of 10 bases from V and 0 bases from J, the junction contained 7 bases not matched to a gene. The variable domain in full, with the rest retrieved from reference TRBV28 and TRBJ2-2, is DVKVTQSSRYLVKRTGEKVFLECVQDMDHENMFWYRQDPGLGLRLIYFSYDVKMKEKGDIPEGYSVSREKKERFSLILESASTNQTSMYLCATPGQGANTGELFFGEGSRLTVL.

The chain has TRBV6-5 and TRBJ2-1; 11 nucleotides align to TRBD2. Germline V gives CDR1 MNHEY, CDR2 SVGAGI. The CDR3 spans 14 residues. Unmatched junction bases numbered 7, after V lost 0 bases and J lost 15 bases. The CDR3 loop reads CASSYSSTSGAPFF. Written as DNA, the CDR3 is TGTGCCAGCAGTTACTCCTCGACTAGCGGGGCCCCGTTCTTC.

The V and J genes are TRBV12-3 or TRBV12-4 and TRBJ2-3; D is perhaps TRBD2 (6 bases). The CDR3 has 14 residues. V shed 4 bases and J shed 8 bases, with 16 bases lying between them. The CDR3 DNA reads as TGTGCCAGCAGTTCCCACTCTTCTAGCGTTACGCAGTATTTT. Its translation: CASSSHSSSVTQYF.

V is TRBV30 and J is TRBJ1-4, with D unresolved. This CDR3 has 13 residues. Per the germline V gene, CDR1 is GTSNPN and CDR2 is SVGIG (reference sequence). V lost 3 bases and J 4 bases, leaving 9 bases between the germline ends. The CDR3 loop reads CAWSRPDNEKLFF. The CDR3 region has the DNA TGTGCCTGGAGCCGGCCAGATAATGAAAAACTGTTTTTT.

In this sample, this clonotype turned up a few times. Mismatch with germline at one junction end may stem from a read error. This chain connects TRBV7-7 to TRBJ2-3; the D call may be TRBD1 or TRBD2 (5 bases each). The CDR3 consists of 13 residues. Per the germline V gene, CDR1 is SSHAT and CDR2 is FNYEAQ (reference sequence). For the CDR3, the DNA is TGTGCTAGCAGCGAGGGACCACTTTATACGCAGTATTTT. Its translation: CASSEGPLYTQYF.

At least ten counts were recorded for this clonotype. This rearrangement joins TRBV7-9 to TRBJ1-1; a weak D match, TRBD1 (6 bases). Germline V gene sequence: CDR1 SEHNR, CDR2 FQNEAQ (reference sequence). This CDR3 is built from 14 residues. V dropped 5 bases and J dropped 2 bases, with 12 bases sitting between them. The CDR3: CASSGTLRNTEAFF. The CDR3 DNA follows: TGTGCCAGCAGCGGGACACTAAGAAACACTGAAGCTTTCTTT.

This clonotype was counted a few times. The CDR3 DNA is TGTGCCAGCAGCGGGACAGGACCGATTTCACCCCTCCACTTT. Translated: CASSGTGPISPLHF. The genes are TRBV7-6 and TRBJ1-6; 8 bases line up with TRBD1. Germline trimming cut 5 bases from V and 9 bases from J; bases unmatched to any gene: 6. The CDR3 runs to 14 residues. Germline V gene lookup returns CDR1 SGHVS and CDR2 FNYEAQ.

This clonotype was seen a few times. The V and J genes are TRBV30 and TRBJ2-1; TRBD2 matches 9 bases. The CDR3 totals 16 residues. CDR1 GTSNPN and CDR2 SVGIG come from the germline V gene (reference sequence). Losses at the gene ends were 5 bases for V and 16 bases for J; bases not matched to a gene: 24. CDR3 sequence: CAWEDRYSVAGGPGFF. The CDR3 DNA reads as TGTGCCTGGGAGGACCGATACTCGGTCGCGGGGGGGCCGGGATTCTTC.

The rearrangement uses TRBV29-1 and TRBJ2-3; 7 bases match TRBD1. V dropped 7 bases and J dropped 0; count of bases not matched to a gene: 13. Germline lookup yields CDR1 SQVTM and CDR2 ANQGSEA. CDR3 length: 16 amino acids. In DNA, the CDR3 is TGCAGCGGAGCCGGGACAGTGCTACCTAGCACAGATACGCAGTATTTT. Its protein is CSGAGTVLPSTDTQYF.

This clonotype was counted ten times or more. This chain links TRBV5-1 with TRBJ2-4; no firm D call. This CDR3 contains 13 residues. Trimming stripped 4 bases from V and 3 bases from J, with 8 bases between. Germline assignment: CDR1 SGHRS and CDR2 YFSETQ. DNA of the CDR3: TGCGCCAGCAGCATTTCGGACAAAAACATTCAGTACTTC. Amino acids: CASSISDKNIQYF.

In DNA form, the CDR3 reads TGCGCCAGCAGCTTGGCAGGGACTGCTGCCTACGAGCAGTACTTC. This encodes CASSLAGTAAYEQYF. The rearrangement uses TRBV5-1 and TRBJ2-7, with D possibly TRBD2 on 6 matching bases. The germline V gene has CDR1 SGHRS and CDR2 YFSETQ. The CDR3 is 15 amino acids. Trimming removed 0 bases from V and 2 bases from J, with 12 bases in between. Based on the CDR3 plus reference TRBV5-1 and TRBJ2-7, the full variable domain is KAGVTQTPRYLIKTRGQQVTLSCSPISGHRSVSWYQQTPGQGLQFLFEYFSETQRNKGNFPGRFSGRQFSNSRSEMNVSTLELGDSALYLCASSLAGTAAYEQYFGPGTRLTVT.

In this sample, this clonotype turned up a few times. The V and J genes are TRBV4-3 and TRBJ2-2; unclear D gene. The CDR3 sequence is 15 residues long. Trimming left V 0 bases short and J 6 bases short, with 11 bases between. Germline CDR1 LGHNA, CDR2 YSLEER. CDR3 coding DNA: TGCGCCAGCAGCCAAGAAGGGTCGTGGGCCGGGGAGCTGTTTTTT. It codes for CASSQEGSWAGELFF.

J is TRBJ2-7 and V is TRBV4-3, with 12 bases lining up with TRBD2. The junction had 7 bases not matched to a gene; V was cut back by 4 bases and J by 3 bases. The germline V gene encodes CDR1 LGHNA and CDR2 YSLEER. CDR3 length: 16 amino acids. In DNA form, the CDR3 reads TGCGCCAGCAGCCCAAGCGGACTAGCGGGGCTCTACGAGCAGTACTTC. Protein sequence: CASSPSGLAGLYEQYF.

The chain carries TRBV19 and TRBJ2-3; no definite D call. The germline gives CDR1 LNHDA, CDR2 SQIVND (reference sequence). V dropped 3 bases and J dropped 0 bases, with 13 bases sitting between them. The CDR3 runs to 16 residues. The CDR3 loop is CASSMEAITSTDTQYF. In DNA form, the CDR3 reads TGTGCCAGTAGTATGGAAGCCATCACTAGCACAGATACGCAGTATTTT.

This chain uses TRBV5-6 with TRBJ2-7, with D perhaps given as TRBD1 or TRBD2 (5 bases each). Germline CDR1 is SGHDT and CDR2 is YYEEEE. The CDR3 spans 15 residues. Between the trimmed V and J ends, which lost 4 bases and 0 bases, there was a span of 14 bases. The CDR3 sequence is CASSLWDGRSYEQYV. The CDR3 region has the DNA TGTGCCAGCAGCCTGTGGGACGGCCGCTCCTACGAGCAGTACGTC.

This clonotype was recorded a few times. This chain connects TRBV27 to TRBJ1-1; 8 nucleotides match TRBD1. The CDR3 is made up of 14 amino acids. Germline CDR1 is MNHEY and CDR2 is SMNVEV (reference sequence). Trimming at V came to 2 bases and at J to 3 bases, leaving 2 bases not matched to a gene. The DNA of the CDR3 is TGTGCCAGCAGTTTAAACAGGGGGGACACTGAAGCTTTCTTT. It yields the protein CASSLNRGDTEAFF.

The genes are TRBV4-2 and TRBJ1-1; no clear D gene. In germline, CDR1 is LGHNA, CDR2 YNFKEQ. The CDR3 runs 16 residues. Deletions cut 1 base from V and 1 base from J, with 13 bases between. CDR3 DNA: TGTGCCAGCAGCCAAGTTTGGGTGTCGGCGAACACTGAAGCTTTCTTT. It specifies CASSQVWVSANTEAFF.

Many counts were recorded for this clonotype. The chain employs TRBV7-3 and TRBJ2-3, with unresolved D. CDR3 length equals 11 residues. From germline, CDR1 is SGHTA and CDR2 FQGTGA. V was trimmed by 3 bases and J by 10 bases, leaving 8 bases between them. CDR3 sequence reads: CASSFFRAQYF. The CDR3 region has the DNA TGTGCCAGCAGCTTTTTTAGAGCGCAGTATTTT.

The chain couples TRBV5-1 to TRBJ2-3; TRBD2 aligns across 9 bases. The germline gives CDR1 SGHRS, CDR2 YFSETQ. J gave up 4 bases and V 0 bases, and 6 bases lay outside the gene matches. The CDR3 has 16 residues. The CDR3 bases are TGCGCCAGCAGCTTGGCTGGCGGGGGGGATCCAGATACGCAGTATTTT. The encoded protein is CASSLAGGGDPDTQYF.

This chain joins TRBV7-9 and TRBJ1-1, with unresolved D. There are 11 residues in the CDR3. Trimming removed 4 bases from V and 4 bases from J, with 4 bases in between. Germline V gives CDR1 SEHNR, CDR2 FQNEAQ (reference sequence). Here the CDR3 reads CASSSLTEAFF. The CDR3 bases are TGTGCCAGCAGCTCCCTCACTGAAGCTTTCTTT.

This clonotype was seen a few times. The V gene is TRBV6-2 or TRBV6-3, the J gene TRBJ2-1, with unresolved D. Germline V gene sequence: CDR1 MNHEY, CDR2 SVGEGT. The CDR3 has 15 amino acids. V was cut by 0 bases and J by 7 bases, with 13 bases left in between. CDR3: CASSYSAGLGNEQFF. The DNA of the CDR3 is TGTGCCAGCAGTTACTCGGCAGGTCTAGGAAATGAGCAGTTCTTC.